These T cell receptor beta chains were read from a single sample in a study of T cells after yellow fever vaccination. TCRdb re-analysed the 5' RACE reads in MiXCR, keeping a single row per CDR3 protein. The sample consists of hundreds of thousands of distinct CDR3 sequences, less than 20% of them appearing once. This sample comprised PBMCs, obtained 15 days after the yellow fever booster vaccination. Receptor source: a young man who received the YFV17D yellow fever vaccine. CDR3s leave out the opening cysteine and the closing phenylalanine or tryptophan.

j_gene | len | v_gene | CDR3aa
TRBJ1-6 | 12 | TRBV14 | AKLSGPIGSPLH
TRBJ2-1 | 13 | TRBV21-1 | ASSKRTGGDNEQF
TRBJ2-1 | 11 | TRBV11-2 | ASRTGMNNEQF
TRBJ1-6 | 12 | TRBV18 | ASSGQGVDSPLH
TRBJ2-2 | 12 | TRBV6-2/TRBV6-3 | ASSYWRETGELF
TRBJ1-4 | 14 | TRBV5-1 | ASSLGRQGTGEKLF
TRBJ2-1 | 12 | TRBV18 | ASSPGTGRNEQF
TRBJ2-3 | 14 | TRBV27 | ASSPTSGTGTDTQY
TRBJ2-1 | 10 | TRBV20-1 | SGVYTPNEQF
TRBJ1-5 | 10 | TRBV7-2 | ASSTSSQPQH
TRBJ2-7 | 12 | TRBV7-2 | ASRSGQEAYEQY
TRBJ2-3 | 16 | TRBV7-6 | ASSLGQGPRGPLDTQY
TRBJ2-3 | 9 | TRBV20-1 | SARAGDTQY
TRBJ2-3 | 15 | TRBV27 | ASSLYPGLADTDTQY
TRBJ2-7 | 11 | TRBV9 | ASSRTGWDEQY
TRBJ2-1 | 13 | TRBV5-4 | ASSGEVFSYNEQF
TRBJ2-1 | 14 | TRBV18 | ASSRQLSAGYNEQF
TRBJ2-7 | 12 | TRBV20-1 | SASGGGSTYEQY
TRBJ2-4 | 14 | TRBV7-2 | ASSLGPDNTKNIQY
TRBJ2-5 | 12 | TRBV5-4 | ASSVGDLGETQY
TRBJ2-3 | 12 | TRBV28 | ASSYPTLTDTQY
TRBJ2-7 | 12 | TRBV5-4 | ASSSGTAPYEQY
TRBJ1-2 | 12 | TRBV11-2 | ASSLTGRESGYT
TRBJ2-3 | 13 | TRBV12-3/TRBV12-4 | ASSFGGAGTDTQY
TRBJ2-7 | 11 | TRBV10-3 | AIGTANLDEQY
TRBJ2-1 | 12 | TRBV29-1 | SAGRGSSYNEQF
TRBJ2-5 | 10 | TRBV20-1 | SASRSQETQY
TRBJ2-4 | 16 | TRBV12-3/TRBV12-4 | ATAELGGSWVTKNIQY
TRBJ2-1 | 15 | TRBV4-3 | ASSQDWRAGGGGEQF
TRBJ2-5 | 11 | TRBV25-1 | ASRTSGRETQY
TRBJ2-3 | 16 | TRBV4-3 | ASSQDSVSGSPTDTQY
TRBJ2-7 | 12 | TRBV20-1 | SAPRTGSSYEQY
TRBJ2-5 | 12 | TRBV29-1 | SVASGLRGETQY
TRBJ2-3 | 12 | TRBV10-1 | ASRPGQGSDTQY
TRBJ2-3 | 11 | TRBV10-3 | AISGGDTDTQY
TRBJ1-5 | 13 | TRBV5-1 | ASRVGQDWNQPQH
TRBJ1-2 | 11 | TRBV6-1 | ASSDRPFYGYT
TRBJ2-6 | 17 | TRBV12-3/TRBV12-4 | ASSSRYNSVSSGANVLT
TRBJ2-7 | 11 | TRBV5-1 | ASSSMGGGEQY
TRBJ2-5 | 12 | TRBV12-3/TRBV12-4 | ASSLSAEVETQY
TRBJ2-5 | 13 | TRBV29-1 | SVVTSGRGAETQY
TRBJ1-1 | 14 | TRBV28 | ASSPQPMQGRTEAF
TRBJ2-7 | 12 | TRBV5-1 | ASSLAPLTYEQY
TRBJ2-1 | 12 | TRBV28 | ASSFPSGTLEQF
TRBJ2-7 | 13 | TRBV19 | ASSIGGSLAYEQY
TRBJ1-1 | 13 | TRBV11-2 | ASTWQWQGVTEAF
TRBJ2-7 | 13 | TRBV9 | ASSGLGTQTYEQY
TRBJ1-1 | 11 | TRBV7-8 | ASSLAKDREAF
TRBJ2-2 | 13 | TRBV6-2/TRBV6-3 | ASSYTVVRTGELF
TRBJ2-5 | 13 | TRBV15 | ATSSGTGGLETQY